This is a list of T cell receptor beta chains from one sample in a study of shared T cell receptors in the human thymus. Some clones are missing from TCRdb's copy, which holds only in-frame ones; the method was immunoSEQ multiplex PCR. The data hold some 760,000 clones, with 70% to 90% observed a single time. This same sample was also taken into another study, of human thymus T cells.

The source material was thymocytes. The receptors originated from a girl under three years old with a congenital heart defect. The CDR3 runs from the conserved cysteine through the conserved F or W. The D gene is left open where the match is weak. Where a row states a size, it is once, few, many or the class of an expanded clone; other rows omit it.

clone_size j_call d_call cdr3_length v_call cdr3_aa cdr3_nt
. TRBJ2-4 . 14 TRBV7-9 CASRLLRAKNIQYF TGTGCCAGCCGCCTTCTGCGGGCCAAAAACATTCAGTACTTC
. TRBJ1-2 . 14 TRBV7-2 CASSSAPHLAGYTF TGTGCCAGCAGCTCAGCCCCTCACCTAGCCGGCTACACCTTC
. TRBJ2-1 . 16 TRBV5-6 CASSLAAGRRDNEQFF TGTGCCAGCAGCCTCGCGGCGGGGAGAAGAGACAATGAGCAGTTCTTC
. TRBJ1-6 . 17 TRBV6-4 CASSDSKGFNLNSPLHF TGTGCCAGCAGTGACTCGAAGGGGTTTAACCTTAATTCACCCCTCCACTTT
. TRBJ1-2 . 13 TRBV5-4 CASSLGGDYGYTF TGTGCCAGCAGCTTGGGGGGGGACTATGGCTACACCTTC
. TRBJ1-5 TRBD1 15 TRBV5-6 CASRKGTGHNQPQHF TGTGCCAGCAGAAAAGGGACAGGGCATAATCAGCCCCAGCATTTT
. TRBJ2-7 TRBD2 13 TRBV6-1 CASSDLAGNEQYF TGTGCCAGCAGTGACCTAGCGGGGAACGAGCAGTACTTC
. TRBJ2-1 . 12 TRBV7-9 CASSLVPGEQFF TGTGCCAGCAGCTTAGTCCCGGGAGAGCAGTTCTTC
. TRBJ2-1 TRBD1 15 TRBV12-5 CASGPGQRFVRGQFF TGTGCTAGTGGCCCGGGACAGAGATTCGTGAGGGGGCAGTTCTTC
. TRBJ1-4 . 19 TRBV13 CASSVASVTGRDLNEKLFF TGTGCCAGCAGCGTAGCCTCGGTAACAGGGAGGGACCTTAATGAAAAACTGTTTTTT
few TRBJ1-3 . 16 TRBV28 CASSFGRPSSGNTIYF TGTGCCAGCAGTTTTGGCAGGCCGAGCTCTGGAAACACCATATATTTT
. TRBJ1-2 TRBD1 15 TRBV5-4 CASSPQGGRTYGYTF TGTGCCAGCAGCCCACAGGGGGGCAGAACCTATGGCTACACCTTC
. TRBJ2-7 . 14 TRBV5-1 CASSRGAGEDEQYF TGCGCCAGCAGTAGGGGGGCGGGGGAGGACGAGCAGTACTTC
. TRBJ1-3 . 14 TRBV29-1 CSVETGSSGNTIYF TGCAGCGTTGAAACGGGAAGCTCTGGAAACACCATATATTTT
. TRBJ2-7 . 14 TRBV10-3 CATIHAGLTYEQYF TGTGCCACCATCCATGCAGGGCTTACCTACGAGCAGTACTTC
. TRBJ2-7 TRBD1 16 TRBV7-8 CASSLAQGDLDYEQYF TGTGCCAGCAGCTTAGCGCAGGGGGATCTAGACTACGAGCAGTACTTC
. TRBJ1-5 TRBD1 16 TRBV6-6 CASSPRDSYSNQPQHF TGTGCCAGCAGTCCACGGGACAGTTATAGCAATCAGCCCCAGCATTTT
. TRBJ1-5 . 15 TRBV9 CASSVEGQDVQPQHF TGTGCCAGCAGCGTAGAGGGGCAGGACGTCCAGCCCCAGCATTTT
. TRBJ1-6 . 12 TRBV19 CASETPNSPLHF TGTGCCAGCGAGACACCAAATTCACCCCTCCACTTT
. TRBJ1-1 TRBD1 15 TRBV28 CATLRRGRGFTEAFF TGTGCCACTCTCCGTAGGGGCAGGGGGTTCACTGAAGCTTTCTTT